This T cell receptor (beta chain) was sequenced during a study of blood T cell repertoires in COVID-19. The overall study: PBMCs, B-cell-depleted T cells, or T cells provided the cDNA or gDNA that made up the material.

V was cut by 2 bases and J by 5 bases, with 9 bases left in between. CDR1 is MNHNS, CDR2 SASEGT, per germline. This CDR3 has 13 residues. The repertoire was sequenced with immunoSEQ multiplex PCR; TCRdb's copy has only in-frame clones and lacks some. The sample contains about 290,000 clones, roughly 90% of which appear only once. The sample consisted of peripheral blood. This receptor was taken from a woman under 40 with active or convalescent COVID-19. This chain joins TRBV6-1 and TRBJ2-5; perhaps TRBD2 as D (6 bases). The CDR3 protein is CASSERRGETQYF. The CDR3 region has the DNA TGTGCCAGCAGTGAACGGAGGGGCGAGACCCAGTACTTC.